This T cell receptor beta chain was captured in a study of HIV-infected children after antiretroviral therapy interruption. Study as a whole: Continuous-treatment samples came from weeks 0, 48 and 150.

RNA-based 3' RACE libraries used unique molecular identifiers. TCRdb ran MiXCR on the 3' RACE reads and lists one entry per CDR3 protein. The repertoire has around 50,000 distinct CDR3 sequences, approximately 4% of them found once; the top ten carry roughly 0.7%. Treatment given: PENTA 11 planned treatment interruption arm or continuous ART arm. The V end lost 0 bases, the J end lost 10 bases, and 10 bases lay between the germline ends. The germline V gene encodes CDR1 ENHRY and CDR2 SYGVKD. This CDR3 has 13 residues. At least ten counts were recorded for this clonotype. As yet, its antigen is unknown. Study results and limitations: Naive CD4+ Gini coefficient rose by interruption end, suggesting clonal expansion.

The sequenced sample was CD45RA+ CD4+ T cells from PBMCs, pooled from several time points, obtained from a donor given antiretroviral therapy, either interrupted or continuous. As to subset: naive CD4+ CD45RA+ CD45RO- T cells. The rearrangement links TRBV10-3 to TRBJ2-1; D might be TRBD1 (6 bases). The clonotype comes from a pool of human donors with HIV. CDR3 nucleotides: TGTGCCATCAGTGAGTCTCGGACAGACGAGCAGTTCTTC. It yields the protein CAISESRTDEQFF.